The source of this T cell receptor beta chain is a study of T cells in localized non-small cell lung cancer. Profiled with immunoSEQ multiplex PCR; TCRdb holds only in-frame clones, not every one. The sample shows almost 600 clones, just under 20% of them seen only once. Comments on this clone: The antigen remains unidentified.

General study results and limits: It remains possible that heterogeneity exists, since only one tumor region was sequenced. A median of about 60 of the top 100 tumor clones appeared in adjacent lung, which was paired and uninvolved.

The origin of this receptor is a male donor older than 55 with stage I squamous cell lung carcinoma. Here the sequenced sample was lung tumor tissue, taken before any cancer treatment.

The CDR3 region has the DNA TGTGCCAGTAGTATGCAGGGGGGAAACATTCAGTACTTC. Translating it yields CASSMQGGNIQYF. The chain carries TRBV19 and TRBJ2-4, with a tentative D call TRBD1 (7 bases). The CDR3 loop spans 13 amino acids. The germline V gene has CDR1 LNHDA and CDR2 SQIVND (reference sequence). The germline V and J ends were trimmed by 3 bases and 6 bases, with 9 bases remaining between them.